The rows below give T cell receptor beta chains drawn from one sample of a study of blood T cells in healthy people across ages. TCRdb used MiXCR to reprocess the 5' RACE reads, holding one entry per CDR3 protein. The profile shows around 1,000,000 distinct CDR3 sequences, about two fifths of them singletons. Specimen: blood. Receptors were obtained from a man between 18 and 29 years old in good health. Each CDR3 is given with its conserved first and last residue. The D gene is left open where the match is weak. Some rows mark clone size as missing; the rest say once, few, many or name a class of expanded clone.

D	size	V	J	CDR3	DNA
NA	few	TRBV20-1	TRBJ2-5	CSALTGETQYF	TGCAGTGCGTTAACGGGCGAGACCCAGTACTTC
TRBD2	NA	TRBV9	TRBJ2-7	CASSVASGGGYEQYF	TGTGCCAGCAGCGTAGCAAGCGGGGGGGGCTACGAGCAGTACTTC
NA	few	TRBV12-3/TRBV12-4	TRBJ1-1	CASTADRFTEAFF	TGTGCCAGCACCGCCGACAGGTTCACTGAAGCTTTCTTT
NA	few	TRBV7-2	TRBJ1-1	CASSLERRNTEAFF	TGTGCCAGCAGCTTAGAGAGAAGGAACACTGAAGCTTTCTTT
TRBD1	NA	TRBV7-2	TRBJ2-1	CASRTTGGSYNEQFF	TGTGCCAGCAGAACGACAGGGGGGTCCTACAATGAGCAGTTCTTC
NA	NA	TRBV6-5	TRBJ1-1	CASRTGATWTAFF	TGTGCCAGCAGAACCGGGGCCACGTGGACGGCTTTCTTT
TRBD1	few	TRBV20-1	TRBJ1-6	CSARDRAGGFFNSPLHF	TGCAGTGCTAGAGATCGGGCAGGGGGCTTTTTTAATTCACCCCTCCACTTT
NA	NA	TRBV20-1	TRBJ2-3	CSARLAEEKTDTQYF	TGCAGTGCTAGACTCGCGGAGGAGAAGACAGATACGCAGTATTTT
NA	once	TRBV3-1	TRBJ2-4	CASSLRDPPYEQCF	TGTGCCAGCAGCCTCCGGGACCCTCCCTACGAGCAGTGCTTC
NA	NA	TRBV20-1	TRBJ2-3	CSAPKTGPSPDTQYF	TGCAGTGCTCCCAAGACAGGCCCTTCCCCAGATACGCAGTATTTT
TRBD1	NA	TRBV5-1	TRBJ2-5	CASSLGDRGNVETQYF	TGCGCCAGCAGCTTGGGGGACAGGGGGAATGTGGAGACCCAGTACTTC
TRBD1	NA	TRBV2	TRBJ1-1	CASRTDRGSTEAFF	TGTGCCAGCAGAACCGACAGGGGCAGCACTGAAGCTTTCTTT
NA	NA	TRBV7-2	TRBJ1-2	CASSLVLTYGYTF	TGTGCCAGCAGCCTGGTCCTAACCTATGGCTACACCTTC
NA	NA	TRBV24-1	TRBJ2-7	CATSPEEGYPYNEQYF	TGTGCCACCAGCCCCGAGGAAGGTTATCCCTACAATGAGCAGTACTTC
NA	few	TRBV20-1	TRBJ1-5	CSARGRNNQPQHF	TGCAGTGCTAGAGGCAGAAACAATCAGCCCCAGCATTTT
NA	few	TRBV20-1	TRBJ2-3	CSAPRKAAAKSTDTQYF	TGCAGTGCTCCACGCAAAGCAGCGGCAAAAAGCACAGATACGCAGTATTTT
TRBD1	few	TRBV2	TRBJ1-2	CASSFEVQGNYGYTF	TGTGCCAGCAGTTTCGAAGTACAGGGGAACTATGGCTACACCTTC
NA	NA	TRBV10-3	TRBJ2-2	CAIRSGDLNTGELFF	TGTGCCATCAGGTCAGGGGACCTGAACACCGGGGAGCTGTTTTTT
NA	NA	TRBV4-1	TRBJ1-5	CASSQDGEGGYQPQHF	TGCGCCAGCAGCCAAGATGGGGAAGGGGGATATCAGCCCCAGCATTTT
NA	few	TRBV4-1	TRBJ1-5	CASSQDPGVNQPQHF	TGCGCCAGCAGCCAAGACCCCGGGGTCAATCAGCCCCAGCATTTT
NA	NA	TRBV21-1	TRBJ2-7	CASSKHGTGFSYEQYF	TGTGCCAGCAGCAAGCATGGAACAGGCTTCTCCTACGAGCAGTACTTC
TRBD1	many	TRBV29-1	TRBJ2-7	CSVVTGRGTIHEQYF	TGCAGCGTTGTTACAGGCAGGGGGACCATCCACGAGCAGTACTTC
TRBD1	NA	TRBV11-2	TRBJ2-3	CASSTRTGTDAQYF	TGTGCCAGCAGCACCCGGACAGGGACAGATGCGCAGTATTTT
TRBD1	NA	TRBV12-3/TRBV12-4	TRBJ1-2	CASSFGTGLYGYTF	TGTGCCAGCAGTTTTGGGACAGGGCTCTATGGCTACACCTTC
NA	NA	TRBV4-1	TRBJ2-1	CASKVASSYNEQFF	TGCGCCAGCAAGGTAGCGAGCTCCTACAATGAGCAGTTCTTC
TRBD1	NA	TRBV5-5	TRBJ1-5	CASSLLYSDRGGNQPQHF	TGTGCCAGCAGTCTACTTTACTCTGACAGGGGAGGCAATCAGCCCCAGCATTTT
NA	NA	TRBV24-1	TRBJ2-4	CATSDYRVDGKNIQYF	TGTGCCACCAGTGATTACAGGGTTGATGGCAAAAACATTCAGTACTTC
NA	NA	TRBV4-3	TRBJ2-2	CASSQERQPNTGELFF	TGCGCCAGCAGCCAAGAGCGGCAGCCGAACACCGGGGAGCTGTTTTTT
TRBD1	NA	TRBV5-1	TRBJ1-1	CASSWLSTRGQGNTEAFF	TGCGCCAGCAGCTGGCTCTCTACAAGGGGACAGGGGAACACTGAAGCTTTCTTT
NA	NA	TRBV6-2/TRBV6-3	TRBJ2-5	CASKGGQITAFSYNEQYF	TGTGCCAGCAAGGGGGGACAGATCACAGCTTTTTCCTACAATGAGCAGTACTTC
NA	few	TRBV12-5	TRBJ2-3	CASGLPLRTDTQYF	TGTGCTAGTGGTTTGCCCCTACGAACAGATACGCAGTATTTT
TRBD1	NA	TRBV18	TRBJ1-5	CASSPGYADRGHGSNQPQHF	TGTGCCAGCTCACCAGGCTATGCGGACAGGGGGCATGGAAGCAATCAGCCCCAGCATTTT
NA	NA	TRBV27	TRBJ2-4	CASSSGQNLAKNIQYF	TGTGCCAGCAGTTCCGGGCAAAACTTAGCCAAAAACATTCAGTACTTC
NA	few	TRBV19	TRBJ1-2	CASSMTAYGYTF	TGTGCCAGTAGTATGACAGCCTATGGCTACACCTTC
NA	NA	TRBV7-2	TRBJ2-3	CASSLGLIGDTQYF	TGTGCCAGCAGCTTAGGGCTAATAGGGGATACGCAGTATTTT
NA	NA	TRBV5-1	TRBJ1-1	CASRIQSTRGHTEAFF	TGCGCCAGCAGAATTCAGAGTACCCGGGGGCACACTGAAGCTTTCTTT
TRBD1	NA	TRBV7-6	TRBJ2-7	CASSSSPNRGDYEQYF	TGTGCCAGCAGCTCCAGTCCGAACAGGGGAGACTACGAGCAGTACTTC
TRBD1	NA	TRBV20-1	TRBJ2-5	CSAGAQTGGETQYF	TGCAGTGCTGGAGCTCAGACAGGGGGGGAGACCCAGTACTTC
TRBD1	NA	TRBV20-1	TRBJ2-7	CSARKGAGNEQYF	TGCAGTGCTAGGAAGGGGGCAGGAAACGAGCAGTACTTC
NA	NA	TRBV7-2	TRBJ2-1	CASSSALSSYNEQFF	TGTGCCAGCAGCTCAGCCCTATCCTCCTACAATGAGCAGTTCTTC
NA	once	TRBV6-2/TRBV6-3	TRBJ1-1	CASNSNAGQREAFF	TGTGCCAGCAACTCAAACGCCGGACAGCGTGAAGCTTTCTTT
NA	few	TRBV5-1	TRBJ2-7	CASSPFGGSYEQYF	TGCGCCAGCAGCCCCTTCGGGGGATCCTACGAGCAGTACTTC
NA	NA	TRBV20-1	TRBJ2-7	CSVPTGLTSYEQYF	TGCAGTGTCCCGACAGGACTAACCTCCTACGAGCAGTACTTC
NA	NA	TRBV7-2	TRBJ2-3	CASSSSSSRVYTQYF	TGTGCCAGCAGCTCTAGCAGCTCCCGGGTGTATACGCAGTATTTT
TRBD2	NA	TRBV7-2	TRBJ2-5	CASSLGAGGHETQYF	TGTGCCAGCAGCTTAGGAGCGGGGGGGCACGAGACCCAGTACTTC
TRBD2	many	TRBV3-1	TRBJ2-1	CASSQGAGLYNEQFF	TGTGCCAGCAGCCAAGGAGCGGGGTTATACAATGAGCAGTTCTTC
TRBD1	many	TRBV4-1	TRBJ2-3	CASSLRTGTSTDTQYF	TGCGCCAGCAGCCTAAGGACAGGTACGAGCACAGATACGCAGTATTTT